This is a list of T cell receptor beta chains from one sample in a study of blood T cell repertoires in COVID-19. Repertoires were generated with immunoSEQ multiplex PCR, while TCRdb's copy carries only in-frame clones and drops some. This sample has 200,000 to 250,000 clones, with around 81% found just once. Sequencing was carried out using PBMCs or T cells enriched from blood (not recorded which). All receptors come from a woman aged 50 to 65 with acute COVID-19. The CDR3 runs from the conserved cysteine through the conserved F or W. The D gene is left open where the match is weak. Where a row states a size, it is once, few, many or the class of an expanded clone; other rows omit it.

TGTGCCAGCTCGGCCGGGGGGGGATCCTCTGGGGCCAACGTCCTGACTTTC,CASSAGGGSSGANVLTF,TRBJ2-6,TRBV18,NA,TRBD2
TGTGCCTGGAGTCGACAGAACACTGAAGCTTTCTTT,CAWSRQNTEAFF,TRBJ1-1,TRBV30,NA,NA
TGTGCCTGGAAAAGGGGGCCCACTGAAGCTTTCTTT,CAWKRGPTEAFF,TRBJ1-1,TRBV30,once,TRBD1
TGTGCCAGCAGCCAAGACGGCAGGGGTTGTCAGCCCCAGCATTTT,CASSQDGRGCQPQHF,TRBJ1-5,TRBV3-1/TRBV3-2,NA,NA
TGTGCCAGCAGTGAAGCCACCGGGACAAACTATGGCTACACCTTC,CASSEATGTNYGYTF,TRBJ1-2,TRBV6-1,few,NA
TGTGCCAGCAGCTTGTCAGGGAGGGAGCAGTACTTC,CASSLSGREQYF,TRBJ2-7,TRBV5-4,NA,NA
TGCGCCAGCAAACCGGGACTAGCAAGCTACGAGCAGTACTTC,CASKPGLASYEQYF,TRBJ2-7,TRBV5-1,NA,TRBD2
TGTGCCAGCAGCAAAGAGCGCGATCGGACATTCTATAATTCACCCCTCCACTTT,CASSKERDRTFYNSPLHF,TRBJ1-6,TRBV21-1,NA,NA
TGTGCCAGCTCACTTTACCGGACAGGGGTGGGCGATGAGCAGTTCTTC,CASSLYRTGVGDEQFF,TRBJ2-1,TRBV18,NA,TRBD1
TGTGCCAGCAGCTTACTAGCGGGAGTGGGACAAGAGACCCAGTACTTC,CASSLLAGVGQETQYF,TRBJ2-5,TRBV7-2,NA,TRBD2
TGTGCCAGTAGCGCAGGGCACTTCGTCGAGCAGTACTTC,CASSAGHFVEQYF,TRBJ2-7,TRBV19,once,NA
TGTGCCAGCAGTTACCCCCGCGGCGGGAGAGGGGTCGAGCAGTACTTC,CASSYPRGGRGVEQYF,TRBJ2-7,TRBV6-2/TRBV6-3,NA,TRBD2
TGCAGTGCTAGGAGCGAAAAACTGTTTTTT,CSARSEKLFF,TRBJ1-4,TRBV20-1,NA,NA
TGTGCCAGCAGTATAACAGGACCACCCTACGAGCAGTACTTC,CASSITGPPYEQYF,TRBJ2-7,TRBV27,NA,NA
TGTGCCAGCAGTTACTCGGGCCGTAGCAATCAGCCCCAGCATTTT,CASSYSGRSNQPQHF,TRBJ1-5,TRBV6-2/TRBV6-3,once,NA
TGTGCCAGCAGGGGGGGACAGGCGGAATATAATGGCTACACCTTC,CASRGGQAEYNGYTF,TRBJ1-2,TRBV6-5,NA,TRBD1
TGTGCCAGCAGATGGGGACAGGGGGCTGTGTGGTCCTATAATTCACCCCTCCACTTT,CASRWGQGAVWSYNSPLHF,TRBJ1-6,TRBV28,few,TRBD1
TGCGCCAGCAGGTCACAGGGTGGCACTGAAGCTTTCTTT,CASRSQGGTEAFF,TRBJ1-1,TRBV10-2,NA,NA
TGTGCCAGTAGTATAGGACTGTTCTCTGGAAACACCATATATTTT,CASSIGLFSGNTIYF,TRBJ1-3,TRBV19,NA,NA
TGTGCCAGCAGTGCCGTACGAGGTGGAGTCTCTGGGGCCAACGTCCTGACTTTC,CASSAVRGGVSGANVLTF,TRBJ2-6,TRBV27,once,NA
TGCGCCAGCAGCCACCTCCAATATCACAGTCTTGAAGCTTTCTTT,CASSHLQYHSLEAFF,TRBJ1-1,TRBV5-1,NA,NA
TGCGCCAGCAGTCAATCGTCCAGTGTCCTTTCTCACTTT,CASSQSSSVLSHF,TRBJ1-1,TRBV23-1,NA,NA
TGTGCCAGCAGCTTAGAGGGGACAGGGGGCTCATTGAAGTACTTC,CASSLEGTGGSLKYF,TRBJ2-7,TRBV7-2,few,TRBD1
TGCGCCAGCAGCCAAGACGCGGGACTAGCGGGGGAGAGACAGTTCTTC,CASSQDAGLAGERQFF,TRBJ2-1,TRBV4-3,NA,TRBD2
TGCGCCAGCAGCCAAGATCCCCGGGGGATTAACACTGAAGCTTTCTTT,CASSQDPRGINTEAFF,TRBJ1-1,TRBV4-3,NA,NA
TGCGCCAGCAGCTTGGGGGCAGGTGGGGCCAACGTCCTGACTTTC,CASSLGAGGANVLTF,TRBJ2-6,TRBV5-1,NA,NA
TGTGCCAGCAGGGACGGTGGAGGTTCACCCCTCCACTTT,CASRDGGGSPLHF,TRBJ1-6,TRBV6-5,NA,NA
TGTGCCAGCAGTACAGACAGGGCGCCGTACTTC,CASSTDRAPYF,TRBJ2-7,TRBV28,NA,TRBD1
TGTGCCAGCAGTTTAGGTCAGATCGGGGAGCTGTTTTTT,CASSLGQIGELFF,TRBJ2-2,TRBV12-3/TRBV12-4,NA,NA
TGTGCCAGCAGCACCCCGGTGGGGGCAGTCTATGGCTACACCTTC,CASSTPVGAVYGYTF,TRBJ1-2,TRBV7-9,NA,NA
TGTGCCAGCAGCCAAGGGACAGGGACCGTGGATACGCAGTATTTT,CASSQGTGTVDTQYF,TRBJ2-3,TRBV4-2,NA,TRBD1
TGTGCCAGCAGTTCACACGGGGGAAACAATGAGCAGTTCTTC,CASSSHGGNNEQFF,TRBJ2-1,TRBV28,NA,NA
TGTGCCAGCAGCTCCAAAGATCGACAGGCCGTCCGAAACACCATATATTTT,CASSSKDRQAVRNTIYF,TRBJ1-3,TRBV7-9,NA,NA
TGTGCCAGCAGTCCCGCCGGGACAAGTAACACTGAAGCTTTCTTT,CASSPAGTSNTEAFF,TRBJ1-1,TRBV27,NA,NA
TGTGCCAGCTTCCGGGGGGACACCGGGGAGCTGTTTTTT,CASFRGDTGELFF,TRBJ2-2,TRBV2,NA,TRBD2
TGTGCCAGCTCAGCACGTATGGGACAGGGGGCCTACGAGCAGTACTTC,CASSARMGQGAYEQYF,TRBJ2-7,TRBV18,NA,TRBD1
TGTGCCAGCAGGGCTAGCACAGATACGCAGTATTTT,CASRASTDTQYF,TRBJ2-3,TRBV6-5,NA,NA
TGTGCCAGCTCACCAGACTCGGCCGCTGAAGCTTTCTTT,CASSPDSAAEAFF,TRBJ1-1,TRBV18,NA,NA
TGTGCCAGCAGCTTAGCAGGGTACACAGATACGCAGTATTTT,CASSLAGYTDTQYF,TRBJ2-3,TRBV11-3,NA,NA
TGCGCCAGCAGCCGCCGTCTCGACAGGGGATCCTACAATGAGCAGTTCTTC,CASSRRLDRGSYNEQFF,TRBJ2-1,TRBV4-1,NA,TRBD1
TGTGCCAGCAGTTTACTTCGGGGGCAAGAGACCCAGTACTTC,CASSLLRGQETQYF,TRBJ2-5,TRBV28,NA,NA
TGTGCCAGCAAATCGCTCGTACAGGGCTATGGTTTGGGTGAAAAACTGTTTTTT,CASKSLVQGYGLGEKLFF,TRBJ1-4,TRBV6-4,once,NA
TGTGCCAGCAGTTCAGACAGGGGGCGTTACGAGCAGTACTTC,CASSSDRGRYEQYF,TRBJ2-7,TRBV28,NA,TRBD1
TGTGCCAGCAGTTTAAGCCCAGGGAGCAATCAGCCCCAGCATTTT,CASSLSPGSNQPQHF,TRBJ1-5,TRBV27,NA,NA
TGTGCCCGCCCGGGGGTGGGGTATAGCAATCAGCCCCAGCATTTT,CARPGVGYSNQPQHF,TRBJ1-5,TRBV19,NA,NA
TGTGCCAGCAGCCCCGGACAGAACGAGCAGTACTTC,CASSPGQNEQYF,TRBJ2-7,TRBV7-2,NA,NA
TGTGCCAGTAGTCCGACAGGGAATGGCTACACCTTC,CASSPTGNGYTF,TRBJ1-2,TRBV19,NA,TRBD1
TGTGCCAGCAGCTCTCAGGGGGCGGGAGGGCCGTATGAGCAGTTCTTC,CASSSQGAGGPYEQFF,TRBJ2-1,TRBV7-3,NA,NA
TGTGCCAGCAGAGATAGCGGGATCCCCTACAATGAGCAGTTCTTC,CASRDSGIPYNEQFF,TRBJ2-1,TRBV6-5,once,TRBD2
TGTGCCAGTAGTAGGGGACTAGCGGAGTACAATGAGCAGTTCTTC,CASSRGLAEYNEQFF,TRBJ2-1,TRBV19,NA,TRBD2
TGCGCCAGCAGCTTGCGCCCTGGGACAGATAATTCACCCCTCCACTTT,CASSLRPGTDNSPLHF,TRBJ1-6,TRBV5-1,NA,TRBD1
TGTGCCAGCAGCTTAACTAGCGGGTCCTACGAGCAGTACTTC,CASSLTSGSYEQYF,TRBJ2-7,TRBV5-4,NA,TRBD2
TGTGCCAGCAGCTTCAAGGGGTCTAATGAAAAACTGTTTTTT,CASSFKGSNEKLFF,TRBJ1-4,TRBV7-9,NA,NA